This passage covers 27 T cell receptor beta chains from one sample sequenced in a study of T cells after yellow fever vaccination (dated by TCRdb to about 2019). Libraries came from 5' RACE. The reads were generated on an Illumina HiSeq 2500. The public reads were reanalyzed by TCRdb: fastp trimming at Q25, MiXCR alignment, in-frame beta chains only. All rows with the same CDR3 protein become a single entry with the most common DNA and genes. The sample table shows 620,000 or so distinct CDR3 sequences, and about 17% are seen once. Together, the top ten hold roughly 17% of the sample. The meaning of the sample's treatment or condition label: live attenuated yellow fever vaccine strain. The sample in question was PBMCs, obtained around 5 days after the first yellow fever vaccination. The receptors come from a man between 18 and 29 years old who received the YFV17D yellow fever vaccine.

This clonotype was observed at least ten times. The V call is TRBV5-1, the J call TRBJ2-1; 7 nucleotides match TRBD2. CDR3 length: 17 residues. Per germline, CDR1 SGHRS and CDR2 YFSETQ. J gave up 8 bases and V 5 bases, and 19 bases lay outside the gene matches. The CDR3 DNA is TGCGCCAGCAGGACTGGAGGCGCTCCGGGGGGAATCGATGAGCAGTTCTTC. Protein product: CASRTGGAPGGIDEQFF.

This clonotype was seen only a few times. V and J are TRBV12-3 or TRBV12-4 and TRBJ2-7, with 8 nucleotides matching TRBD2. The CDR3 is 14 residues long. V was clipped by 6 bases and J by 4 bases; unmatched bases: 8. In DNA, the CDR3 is TGTGCCAGCAGCTCGGGGGGGGAGCAATACGAGCAGTACTTC. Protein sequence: CASSSGGEQYEQYF.

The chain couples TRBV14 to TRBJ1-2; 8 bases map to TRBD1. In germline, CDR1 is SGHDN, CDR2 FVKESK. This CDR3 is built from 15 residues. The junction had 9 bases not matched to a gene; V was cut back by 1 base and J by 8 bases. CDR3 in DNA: TGTGCCAGCAGCCAAGCTGGGCAGGGGGCCATAGGCTACACCTTC. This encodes CASSQAGQGAIGYTF.

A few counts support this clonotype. The CDR3 loop reads CASSLRTGKVSNYGYTF. The CDR3 region has the DNA TGCGCCAGCAGCTTGAGGACAGGGAAAGTATCTAACTATGGCTACACCTTC. The V call is TRBV5-1, the J call TRBJ1-2; 8 bases align to TRBD1. Germline lookup yields CDR1 SGHRS and CDR2 YFSETQ. The V segment lost 1 base and the J segment 0 bases; nucleotides outside the gene matches: 8. This CDR3 is 17 amino acids long.

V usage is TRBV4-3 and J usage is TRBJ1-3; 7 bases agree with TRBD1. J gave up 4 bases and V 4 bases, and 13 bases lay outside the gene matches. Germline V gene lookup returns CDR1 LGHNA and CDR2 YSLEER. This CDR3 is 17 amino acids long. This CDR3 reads CASSLWTGPSAGNTIYF. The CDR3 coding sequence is TGCGCCAGCAGCCTCTGGACAGGTCCGTCAGCGGGAAACACCATATATTTT.

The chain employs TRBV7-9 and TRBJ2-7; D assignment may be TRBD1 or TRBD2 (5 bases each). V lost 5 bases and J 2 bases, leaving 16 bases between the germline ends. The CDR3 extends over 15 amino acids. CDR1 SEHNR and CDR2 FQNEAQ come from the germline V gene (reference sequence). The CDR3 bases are TGTGCCAGCAGCCCACCGGGACCGAACACCTACGAGCAGTACTTC. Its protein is CASSPPGPNTYEQYF.

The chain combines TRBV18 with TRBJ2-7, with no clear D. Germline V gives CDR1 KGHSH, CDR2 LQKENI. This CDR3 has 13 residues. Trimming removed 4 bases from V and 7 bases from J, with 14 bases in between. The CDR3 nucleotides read TGTGCCAGCTCACAACGATCCCCTTTGGAGCAGTACGTC. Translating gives CASSQRSPLEQYV.

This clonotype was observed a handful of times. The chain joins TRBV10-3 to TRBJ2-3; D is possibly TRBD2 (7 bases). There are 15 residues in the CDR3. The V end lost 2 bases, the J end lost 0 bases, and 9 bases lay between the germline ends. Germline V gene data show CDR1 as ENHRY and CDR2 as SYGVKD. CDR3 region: CAISERGASTDTQYF. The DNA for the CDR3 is TGTGCCATCAGTGAGCGGGGGGCTAGCACAGATACGCAGTATTTT.

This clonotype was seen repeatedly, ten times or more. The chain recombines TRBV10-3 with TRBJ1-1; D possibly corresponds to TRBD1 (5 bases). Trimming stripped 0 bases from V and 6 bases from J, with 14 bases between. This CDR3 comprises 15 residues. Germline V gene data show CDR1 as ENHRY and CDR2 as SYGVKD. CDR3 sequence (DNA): TGTGCCATCAGTGAGTCGATTCGGGAGGGGCCTGAAGCTTTCTTT. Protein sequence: CAISESIREGPEAFF.

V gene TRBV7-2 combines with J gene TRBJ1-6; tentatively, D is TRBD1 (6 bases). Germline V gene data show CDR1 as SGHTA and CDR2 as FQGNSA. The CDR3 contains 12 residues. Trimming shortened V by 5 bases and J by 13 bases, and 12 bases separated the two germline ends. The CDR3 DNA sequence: TGTGCCAGCAGCCCCTGGACAGTTCCCCTCCACTTT. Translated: CASSPWTVPLHF.

The CDR3 loop reads CASSYKLPRGGRTDTQYF. As DNA, the CDR3 is TGTGCCAGCAGTTACAAGCTCCCGCGGGGGGGCCGGACAGATACGCAGTATTTT. This chain links TRBV6-5 with TRBJ2-3; 9 nucleotides line up with TRBD2. V shed 2 bases and J 3 bases; nucleotides not matched to a gene: 12. CDR1 MNHEY and CDR2 SVGAGI come from the germline V gene. The CDR3 loop spans 18 amino acids.

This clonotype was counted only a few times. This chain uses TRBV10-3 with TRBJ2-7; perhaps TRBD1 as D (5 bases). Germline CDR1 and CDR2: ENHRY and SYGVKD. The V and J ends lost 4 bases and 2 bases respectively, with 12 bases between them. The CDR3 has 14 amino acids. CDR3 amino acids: CAISGVQETYEQYF. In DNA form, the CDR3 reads TGTGCCATCAGTGGAGTACAGGAGACCTACGAGCAGTACTTC.

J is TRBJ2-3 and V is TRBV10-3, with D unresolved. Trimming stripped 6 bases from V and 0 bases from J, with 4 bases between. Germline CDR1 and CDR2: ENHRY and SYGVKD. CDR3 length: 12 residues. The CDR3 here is CAIRTSTDTQYF. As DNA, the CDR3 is TGTGCCATCAGGACTAGCACAGATACGCAGTATTTT.

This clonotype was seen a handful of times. The CDR3 coding sequence is TGCGCCAGCAGCCCAGGCTTCGGTCAGCCCCAGCATTTT. The encoded protein is CASSPGFGQPQHF. J is TRBJ1-5 and V is TRBV5-1; D call uncertain. With 4 bases removed from V and 6 bases from J, the gap between germline ends came to 11 bases. Germline V CDR1 and CDR2: SGHRS, YFSETQ. The CDR3 has 13 amino acids.

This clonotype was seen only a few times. The CDR3 protein is CASSYRISYEQYF. As DNA, the CDR3 is TGTGCCAGCAGCTACCGGATTTCCTACGAGCAGTACTTC. This chain joins TRBV12-3 or TRBV12-4 and TRBJ2-7; D uncertain. Trimming cost V 6 bases and J 1 base, with 10 bases left between them. The CDR3 runs 13 residues.

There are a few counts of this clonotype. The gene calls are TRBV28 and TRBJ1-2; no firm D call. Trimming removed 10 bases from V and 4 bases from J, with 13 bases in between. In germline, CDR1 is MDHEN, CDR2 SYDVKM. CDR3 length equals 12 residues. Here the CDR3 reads CAIFRGTYGYTF. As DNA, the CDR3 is TGTGCCATCTTCAGAGGCACCTATGGCTACACCTTC.

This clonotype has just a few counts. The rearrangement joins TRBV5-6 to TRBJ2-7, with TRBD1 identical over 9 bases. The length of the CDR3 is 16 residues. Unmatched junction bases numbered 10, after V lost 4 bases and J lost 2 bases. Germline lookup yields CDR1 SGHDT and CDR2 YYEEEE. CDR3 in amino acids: CASSLLGGQGAYEQYV. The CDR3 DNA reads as TGTGCCAGCAGCCTCCTCGGGGGACAGGGAGCCTACGAGCAGTACGTC.

This CDR3 is CASGRTTNTGELFF. DNA of the CDR3: TGTGCCAGCGGTAGGACAACGAACACCGGGGAGCTGTTTTTT. The chain joins TRBV9 to TRBJ2-2; D might be TRBD1 (5 bases). CDR1 and CDR2 (germline): SGDLS, YYNGEE. There are 14 residues in the CDR3. V was clipped by 7 bases and J by 0 bases, with 10 bases between them. The entire variable domain, with the rest obtained from reference TRBV9 and TRBJ2-2, is as follows: DSGVTQTPKHLITATGQRVTLRCSPRSGDLSVYWYQQSLDQGLQFLIQYYNGEERAKGNILERFSAQQFPDLHSELNLSSLELGDSALYFCASGRTTNTGELFFGEGSRLTVL.

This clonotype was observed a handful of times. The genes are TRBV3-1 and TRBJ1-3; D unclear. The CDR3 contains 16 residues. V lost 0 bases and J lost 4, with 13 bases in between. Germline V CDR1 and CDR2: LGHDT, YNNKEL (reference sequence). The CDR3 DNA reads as TGTGCCAGCAGCCAAGATGGGAAGGGCTTCGGAAACACCATATATTTT. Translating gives CASSQDGKGFGNTIYF.

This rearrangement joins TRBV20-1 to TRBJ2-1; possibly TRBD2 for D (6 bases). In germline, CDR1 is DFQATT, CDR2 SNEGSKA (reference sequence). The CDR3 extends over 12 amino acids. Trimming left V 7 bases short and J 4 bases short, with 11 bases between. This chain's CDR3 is CSVTGEYNEQFF. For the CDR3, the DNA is TGCAGTGTTACGGGGGAATACAATGAGCAGTTCTTC.

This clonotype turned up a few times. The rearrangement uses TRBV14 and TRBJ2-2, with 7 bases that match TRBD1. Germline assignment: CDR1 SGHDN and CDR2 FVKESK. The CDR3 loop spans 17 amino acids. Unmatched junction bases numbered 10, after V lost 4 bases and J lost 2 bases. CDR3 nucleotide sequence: TGTGCCAGCAGCCGGATCCGGACAGGCGATAACACCGGGGAGCTGTTTTTT. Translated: CASSRIRTGDNTGELFF.

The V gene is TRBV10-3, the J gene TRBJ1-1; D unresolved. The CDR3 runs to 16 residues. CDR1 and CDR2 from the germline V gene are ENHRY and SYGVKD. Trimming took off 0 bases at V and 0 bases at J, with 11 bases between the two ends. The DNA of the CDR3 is TGTGCCATCAGTGAGTCGATGAGCAGCATGAACACTGAAGCTTTCTTT. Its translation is CAISESMSSMNTEAFF.

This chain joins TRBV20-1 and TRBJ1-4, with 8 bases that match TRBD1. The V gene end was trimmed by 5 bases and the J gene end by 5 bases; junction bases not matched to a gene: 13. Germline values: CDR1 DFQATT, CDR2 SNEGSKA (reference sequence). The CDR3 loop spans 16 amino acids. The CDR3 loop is CSAPPLGTGGNEKLFF. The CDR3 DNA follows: TGCAGTGCTCCTCCTTTGGGCACAGGGGGGAATGAAAAACTGTTTTTT.

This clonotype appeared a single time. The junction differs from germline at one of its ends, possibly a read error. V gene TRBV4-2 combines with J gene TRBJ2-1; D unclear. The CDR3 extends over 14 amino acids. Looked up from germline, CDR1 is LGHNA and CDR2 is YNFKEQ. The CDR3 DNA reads TGTGCCAGGAGCCCTGGGCTCCTCGGATTTGAGCAGTTCTTC. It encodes CARSPGLLGFEQFF.

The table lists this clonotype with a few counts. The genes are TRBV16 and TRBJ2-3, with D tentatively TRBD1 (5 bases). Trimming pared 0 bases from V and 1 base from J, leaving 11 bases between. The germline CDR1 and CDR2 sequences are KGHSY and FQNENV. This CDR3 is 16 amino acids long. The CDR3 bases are TGTGCCAGCAGCCAATCAGCAGGGCGCCGCACAGATACGCAGTATTTT. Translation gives CASSQSAGRRTDTQYF.

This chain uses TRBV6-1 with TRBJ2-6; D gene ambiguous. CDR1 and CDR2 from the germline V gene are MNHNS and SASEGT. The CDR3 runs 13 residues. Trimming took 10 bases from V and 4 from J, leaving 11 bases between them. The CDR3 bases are TGTGCCATCCTCCCGGTGGGGGCCAACGTCCTGACTTTC. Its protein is CAILPVGANVLTF.

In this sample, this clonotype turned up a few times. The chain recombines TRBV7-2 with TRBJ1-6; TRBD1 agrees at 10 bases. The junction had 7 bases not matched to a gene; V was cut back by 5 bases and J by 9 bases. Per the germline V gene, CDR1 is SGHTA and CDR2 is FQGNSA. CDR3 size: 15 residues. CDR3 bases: TGTGCCAGCAGCGGATGGACAGGGGGATTTTCACCCCTCCACTTT. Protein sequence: CASSGWTGGFSPLHF. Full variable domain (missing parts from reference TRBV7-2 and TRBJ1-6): GAGVSQSPSNKVTEKGKDVELRCDPISGHTALYWYRQSLGQGLEFLIYFQGNSAPDKSGLPSDRFSAERTGGSVSTLTIQRTQQEDSAVYLCASSGWTGGFSPLHFGNGTRLTVT.